These 17 T cell receptor beta chains were all obtained from the same sample, sequenced in a study of tumor-infiltrating lymphocytes in primary liver carcinoma. TCR beta cDNA came from roughly 0.45 ug total RNA, primed with a constant-region primer. Libraries covering TCR beta were generated through three nested multiplex PCR rounds (using a slightly modified ARM-PCR). Forward primers for TRBV1-TRBV30 and a C-beta reverse primer served the first two PCR rounds, at about 10 cycles each. TCRdb called the multiplex PCR reads again in MiXCR, with one record for every CDR3 protein. The repertoire holds 190,000 or so distinct CDR3 sequences, about 61% seen once, with 7% to 8.5% in the top ten. Blood RNA came from unsorted whole blood; germline DNA was also extracted. Sequenced sample: peripheral blood. These receptors were obtained from a woman aged 55-70 years with primary liver carcinoma and hepatitis B virus infection.

This clonotype appeared a single time. The CDR3 region has the DNA TGTGCTAGTGGTATGGCGGGAGGGAGCTCCTACGAGCAGTACTTC. This gives the protein CASGMAGGSSYEQYF. V and J are TRBV12-5 and TRBJ2-7; 9 nucleotides align to TRBD2. CDR3 size: 15 residues. Germline V gene lookup returns CDR1 LGHNT and CDR2 FRNRAP. The junction had 5 bases not matched to a gene; V was cut back by 5 bases and J by 0 bases.

This clonotype was recorded at least ten times. The J gene is TRBJ2-3, the V gene TRBV29-1; tentatively, D is TRBD1 (5 bases). Trimming cost V 5 bases and J 2 bases, with 11 bases left between them. From germline, CDR1 is SQVTM and CDR2 ANQGSEA. CDR3 length equals 13 residues. CDR3 region: CSVLQDPTDTQYF. As DNA, the CDR3 is TGCAGCGTTCTACAGGACCCCACAGATACGCAGTATTTT.

Worth noting for this clonotype: An end of the junction differs from the germline gene, which may be a read error. The V and J genes are TRBV29-1 and TRBJ2-3; D gene uncertain. Germline CDR1 SQVTM, CDR2 ANQGSEA. This CDR3 has 13 amino acids. CDR3 coding DNA: TGCAGCGTCCTACCAGGTGGCATAGATACGCAATATTTT. Translated: CSVLPGGIDTQYF.

As regards this clonotype: One end of the junction does not line up with germline, which may come from a read error. V is TRBV6-6 and J is TRBJ1-5; weak D call: TRBD1 (5 bases). Germline V gene sequence: CDR1 MNHNY, CDR2 SVGAGI (reference sequence). The CDR3 totals 13 residues. Here the CDR3 DNA reads TGTGCCAGCAGTCAGGACACCTATCAGCCCCAGCATTTC. Amino acids: CASSQDTYQPQHF.

Details on this clonotype: This may stem from a read error, because a much larger clone lies one nucleotide away. This sequence joins TRBV12-3 or TRBV12-4 and TRBJ1-1, with a possible D match to TRBD1 (6 bases). CDR3 length: 14 amino acids. The CDR3 coding sequence is TGTGCCAGCGGTTTGCAGGGGTCCAACACTGAAGCTTTCTTT. It translates to CASGLQGSNTEAFF.

At least ten counts were recorded for this clonotype. The chain couples TRBV12-3 or TRBV12-4 to TRBJ2-3; 9 nucleotides match TRBD1. The CDR3 is 18 residues long. The J segment lost 6 bases and the V segment lost 6 bases, leaving 19 bases of the junction unmatched. CDR3 amino acids: CASSARLPRQGGSDTQYF. CDR3 nucleotide sequence: TGTGCCAGCAGCGCCCGGTTACCTAGACAGGGGGGATCGGATACGCAGTATTTT.

This clonotype was found a few times. The chain combines TRBV7-9 with TRBJ1-4; 9 bases align to TRBD1. CDR1 and CDR2 from the germline V gene are SEHNR and FQNEAQ (reference sequence). The CDR3 spans 16 residues. Trimming took 2 bases from V and 8 from J; bases not matched to a gene: 9. DNA for the CDR3: TGTGCCAGCAGCTTAAGCCGGGACAGGGTCAACGAAAAACTGTTTTTT. Amino acid sequence: CASSLSRDRVNEKLFF.

Concerning this clonotype itself: The junction and the germline gene differ at one end; a read error may be behind it. The genes are TRBV5-1 and TRBJ2-1, with a tentative D call TRBD1 (6 bases). Germline V gene data show CDR1 as SGHRS and CDR2 as YFSETQ. This CDR3 is 14 amino acids long. The CDR3 is CASSPDSTYNDQFF. CDR3 in DNA: TGCGCCAGCAGCCCGGACAGTACCTACAATGACCAGTTCTTC. Combining the CDR3 with reference TRBV5-1 and TRBJ2-1 gives the whole variable domain KAGVTQTPRYLIKTRGQQVTLSCSPISGHRSVSWYQQTPGQGLQFLFEYFSETQRNKGNFPGRFSGRQFSNSRSEMNVSTLELGDSALYLCASSPDSTYNDQFFGPGTRLTVL.

The table lists this clonotype with many counts. The chain carries TRBV29-1 and TRBJ2-3; possibly TRBD2 for D (6 bases). CDR1 is SQVTM, CDR2 ANQGSEA, per germline. Trimming cost V 3 bases and J 4 bases, with 11 bases left between them. CDR3 length: 13 amino acids. The DNA of the CDR3 is TGCAGCGTTGACGAACTAGCAGCAGATACGCAGTATTTT. Amino acid sequence: CSVDELAADTQYF.

This sequence joins TRBV6-5 and TRBJ2-1; weak D call: TRBD2 (6 bases). V was pared by 8 bases and J by 3 bases, with 14 bases between. The germline V gene has CDR1 MNHEY and CDR2 SVGAGI. The CDR3 loop spans 14 amino acids. The CDR3 region is CASAWEEGYNEQFF. CDR3 DNA sequence: TGTGCCAGCGCGTGGGAGGAGGGCTACAATGAGCAGTTCTTC.

V and J are TRBV29-1 and TRBJ1-2, with 11 bases identical to TRBD1. CDR1 is SQVTM and CDR2 is ANQGSEA in the germline V gene. The CDR3 length is 17 residues. Here the CDR3 DNA reads TGCATCGTGGGGGGGGGCGCCGGACAGGGGGCTATGGGTGGCTACACCTTC. Translated, it gives CIVGGGAGQGAMGGYTF.

Concerning this clonotype: As the CDR3 is not closed by the conserved phenylalanine or tryptophan, this likely results from a read error. This sequence joins TRBV11-2 and TRBJ2-2, with D perhaps TRBD2 (5 bases). There are 16 residues in the CDR3. V lost 5 bases to trimming and J lost 4 bases, with 17 bases between them. From germline, CDR1 is SGHAT and CDR2 FQNNGV. The CDR3 nucleotides read TGTGCCAGCAGCATAGGATGGAGGCGAGGCACCGGGGAGCTGTTTTCT. It codes for CASSIGWRRGTGELFS.

This clonotype was seen ten or more times. The chain uses TRBV29-1 and TRBJ2-5; D is uncertain. Germline V gene sequence: CDR1 SQVTM, CDR2 ANQGSEA. The length of the CDR3 is 13 residues. Trimming cost V 0 bases and J 3 bases, with 8 bases left between them. DNA for the CDR3: TGCAGCGTTGAAGAACCGGCTAAAGAGACCCAGTACTTC. It yields the protein CSVEEPAKETQYF.

About this clonotype: The junction departs from the called germline gene at one end, perhaps through a read error. CDR3 nucleotide sequence: TGTGCCAGCAACTTAGATCCAATGGGGATCAATGAGCAGTTCTTC. It encodes CASNLDPMGINEQFF. V is TRBV11-2 and J is TRBJ2-1; no clear D gene. This CDR3 spans 15 amino acids. Germline V gives CDR1 SGHAT, CDR2 FQNNGV.

CDR3 residues: CASSPLGTHYSNQPQHF. The DNA for the CDR3 is TGTGCCAGCAGTCCTCTCGGGACACATTATAGCAATCAGCCCCAGCATTTT. The chain joins TRBV6-5 to TRBJ1-5; D might be TRBD1 (6 bases). In germline, CDR1 is MNHEY, CDR2 SVGAGI. The CDR3 has 17 residues. V was clipped by 5 bases and J by 0 bases, with 17 bases between them.

This clonotype has a count of ten or more. The CDR3 region is CASSQDGRGTDTQYF. CDR3 coding DNA: TGCGCCAGCAGCCAAGACGGAAGGGGAACAGATACGCAGTATTTT. The V and J genes are TRBV4-1 and TRBJ2-3, with D perhaps TRBD1 (5 bases). CDR1 is MGHRA and CDR2 is YSYEKL in the germline V gene. The ends were cut back, 0 bases at V and 3 bases at J, with 10 bases in the middle. The CDR3 is made up of 15 amino acids.

The gene calls are TRBV12-3 or TRBV12-4 and TRBJ2-6; D might be TRBD2 (7 bases). The CDR3 is made up of 16 amino acids. The ends were cut back, 6 bases at V and 3 bases at J, with 15 bases in the middle. The CDR3 here is CASRGRGGSGANVLTF. The CDR3 region has the DNA TGTGCCAGCAGAGGTAGGGGGGGCAGTGGGGCCAACGTCCTGACTTTC.